A single sample gave rise to the 21 T cell receptor beta chains below, sequenced in a study of shared clonotypes between healthy human individuals. Generated by immunoSEQ multiplex PCR, the TCRdb table keeps only in-frame clones and is missing some. The table records about 990,000 clones, 70% to 80% of them present only once. Sequencing was performed on memory CD4+ T cells from PBMCs. Stated subset: CD45RA-negative fraction. Every receptor here comes from a man between 18 and 35 years old in good health. Some clones in this sample may be carry-over from other donors' samples.

This clone was seen at least ten times. CDR3 sequence reads: CASSTRGRGTGELFF. The DNA for the CDR3 is TGTGCCAGCAGCACCAGGGGGAGAGGCACCGGGGAGCTGTTTTTT. The chain employs TRBV7-9 and TRBJ2-2; TRBD1 matches 7 bases. This CDR3 region has 15 residues. The germline V gene has CDR1 SEHNR and CDR2 FQNEAQ (reference sequence). V shed 5 bases and J 4 bases; nucleotides not matched to a gene: 7.

The chain is built from TRBV10-3 and TRBJ2-5, with TRBD2 identical over 12 bases. The germline gives CDR1 ENHRY, CDR2 SYGVKD. V lost 10 bases, J lost 4 bases, and 4 bases stayed unmatched. This CDR3 is built from 13 residues. CDR3 nucleotides: TGTGCCAGGACTAGCGGGAAGGGAGAGACCCAGTACTTC. As protein: CARTSGKGETQYF.

As to this clone: A read error may account for a junction end that differs from germline. The rearrangement joins TRBV6-1 to TRBJ1-3; TRBD1 matches at 9 bases. The length of the CDR3 is 16 residues. Germline values: CDR1 MNHNS, CDR2 SASEGT. This CDR3 reads CASSDPRWDRAPWEDF. The CDR3 DNA reads TGTGCCAGCAGTGACCCCCGTTGGGACAGGGCCCCCTGGGAGGATTTT.

Remarks on this clone: With a far larger clone one base away, a read error is the likely cause. V and J are TRBV30 and TRBJ2-7; D remains ambiguous. The last part of the DNA fits TRBJ2-5 better; the J call may be wrong. Germline V gene sequence: CDR1 GTSNPN, CDR2 SVGIG (reference sequence). CDR3 length equals 14 residues. The DNA for the CDR3 is TGTGCCTGGAGTGTAATCGGCAACCTTGGGACCCAGTACTTC. Amino acid sequence: CAWSVIGNLGTQYF.

This clone was recorded a few times. This sequence joins TRBV7-3 and TRBJ1-1, with D perhaps TRBD1 (5 bases). This CDR3 region has 15 residues. From germline, CDR1 is SGHTA and CDR2 FQGTGA. V was cut by 0 bases and J by 1 base, with 9 bases left in between. CDR3 in amino acids: CASSLTRDPNTEAFF. The CDR3 DNA is TGTGCCAGCAGCTTAACCAGGGACCCGAACACTGAAGCTTTCTTT.

The chain uses TRBV2 and TRBJ1-1, with TRBD1 matching 8 bases. After removal of 5 bases from V and 7 bases from J, the junction contained 3 bases not matched to a gene. The V gene's germline CDR1 is SNHLY and CDR2 FYNNEI. CDR3 length: 12 amino acids. The CDR3 nucleotides read TGTGCCAGCAGTTCAGGGGGCATTGAAGCTTTCTTT. This sequence encodes CASSSGGIEAFF.

This chain links TRBV6-1 with TRBJ1-2; 9 nucleotides agree with TRBD1. V shed 6 bases, J shed 8 bases, and the junction held 10 bases outside the gene matches. The CDR3 spans 14 residues. CDR1 is MNHNS and CDR2 is SASEGT in the germline V gene. Here the CDR3 reads CASRRRTGAYGYTF. CDR3 sequence (DNA): TGTGCCAGCAGGAGGAGGACAGGGGCCTACGGCTACACCTTC.

As regards this clone: One base away lies a much larger clone, so this may be a sequencing read error. The rearrangement links TRBV5-4 to TRBJ2-2; D is perhaps TRBD1 (5 bases). The CDR3 sequence is 13 residues long. Germline V gene data show CDR1 as SGHNT and CDR2 as YYREEE (reference sequence). V lost 2 bases and J 6 bases, leaving 8 bases between the germline ends. The CDR3 DNA reads as TGTGCCAGCAGCTTATGGGGCTCCGGGGAGCTGTTTTTT. This sequence encodes CASSLWGSGELFF. Filled out from reference TRBV5-4 and TRBJ2-2, the complete variable domain reads ETGVTQSPTHLIKTRGQQVTLRCSSQSGHNTVSWYQQALGQGPQFIFQYYREEENGRGNFPPRFSGLQFPNYSSELNVNALELDDSALYLCASSLWGSGELFFGEGSRLTVL.

V gene TRBV5-6 combines with J gene TRBJ1-2; D gene ambiguous. The CDR3 is made up of 15 amino acids. Trimming removed 4 bases at V and 1 base at J, with 14 bases between. The germline gives CDR1 SGHDT, CDR2 YYEEEE. CDR3 nucleotide sequence: TGTGCCAGCAGCCCCCAGGCGGGATTTAACTATGGCTACACCTTC. As protein: CASSPQAGFNYGYTF.

This clone was counted a single time. J is TRBJ2-2 and V is TRBV11-2; D is ambiguous. This CDR3 comprises 15 residues. Germline CDR1 is SGHAT and CDR2 is FQNNGV. The V gene lost 1 base and the J gene lost 3 bases, with 9 bases spanning the gap. CDR3 nucleotides: TGTGCCAGCAGCTTAGGTGGCAGATACACCGGGGAGCTGTTTTTT. It translates to CASSLGGRYTGELFF.

The V gene is TRBV7-2, the J gene TRBJ2-7; D call uncertain. The V gene's germline CDR1 is SGHTA and CDR2 FQGNSA. Trimming pared 1 base from V and 0 bases from J, leaving 7 bases between. The CDR3 runs to 14 residues. In nucleotides, the CDR3 is TGTGCCAGCAGCTTAGGTAGTAGCTCCTACGAGCAGTACTTC. Encoded protein: CASSLGSSSYEQYF.

The V gene is TRBV4-2, the J gene TRBJ2-5; unclear D gene. Deletions cut 0 bases from V and 9 bases from J, with 8 bases between. Per the germline V gene, CDR1 is LGHNA and CDR2 is YNFKEQ. The CDR3 has 12 amino acids. The CDR3 loop reads CASSQDAAAQYF. The CDR3 nucleotides read TGTGCCAGCAGCCAAGACGCGGCCGCCCAGTACTTC.

V gene TRBV6-1 combines with J gene TRBJ1-5; D possibly corresponds to TRBD1 (6 bases). V lost 6 bases and J lost 1, with 13 bases in between. The germline V gene encodes CDR1 MNHNS and CDR2 SASEGT. This CDR3 spans 15 amino acids. CDR3 loop: CASRYRVLSNQPQHF. DNA of the CDR3: TGTGCCAGCAGATACAGGGTATTGAGCAATCAGCCCCAGCATTTT.

V usage is TRBV5-1 and J usage is TRBJ2-7; 9 bases align to TRBD1. The CDR3 is 17 amino acids. The germline V gene has CDR1 SGHRS and CDR2 YFSETQ. V was pared by 1 base and J by 6 bases, with 14 bases of the junction left unmatched. The chain's CDR3 is CASSLRPVGTGNVEQYF. CDR3 sequence (DNA): TGCGCCAGCAGCTTGCGTCCCGTCGGGACAGGGAATGTCGAGCAGTACTTC.

This rearrangement joins TRBV11-2 to TRBJ2-1; 11 nucleotides align to TRBD2. This CDR3 has 14 amino acids. V gave up 5 bases and J gave up 9 bases; unmatched junction bases: 6. Looked up from germline, CDR1 is SGHAT and CDR2 is FQNNGV. CDR3 in amino acids: CASSAGTSGTEQFF. The DNA for the CDR3 is TGTGCCAGCAGCGCCGGGACTAGCGGCACTGAGCAGTTCTTC. The full variable domain, in which reference TRBV11-2 and TRBJ2-1 provide the parts outside the CDR3, is EAGVAQSPRYKIIEKRQSVAFWCNPISGHATLYWYQQILGQGPKLLIQFQNNGVVDDSQLPKDRFSAERLKGVDSTLKIQPAKLEDSAVYLCASSAGTSGTEQFFGPGTRLTVL.

About this clone itself: The sample has other DNA sequences that encode this CDR3 too. The rearrangement links TRBV6-1 to TRBJ2-7; D ambiguous. The germline CDR1 and CDR2 sequences are MNHNS and SASEGT. The CDR3 has 12 amino acids. Trimming pared 6 bases from V and 1 base from J, leaving 7 bases between. The CDR3 spells CASRSGSYEQYF. The CDR3 nucleotides are TGTGCCAGCAGATCAGGTTCCTACGAGCAGTACTTC.

Only a few counts were recorded for this clone. The genes are TRBV29-1 and TRBJ1-1, with TRBD1 matching over 7 bases. Germline V gene lookup returns CDR1 SQVTM and CDR2 ANQGSEA. The CDR3 extends over 14 amino acids. The J segment lost 1 base and the V segment lost 3 bases, leaving 5 bases of the junction unmatched. This chain's CDR3 is CSVEFRQGNTEAFF. The CDR3 DNA is TGCAGCGTTGAGTTCAGACAGGGGAACACTGAAGCTTTCTTT.

V is TRBV5-4 and J is TRBJ2-3; 7 bases align to TRBD1. The CDR3 is 15 amino acids. J gave up 0 bases and V 3 bases, and 4 bases lay outside the gene matches. Germline CDR1 SGHNT, CDR2 YYREEE (reference sequence). The CDR3 sequence is CASSSTGQSTDTQYF. CDR3 DNA: TGTGCCAGCAGCTCGACAGGGCAGAGCACAGATACGCAGTATTTT.

V gene TRBV7-2 combines with J gene TRBJ2-1; 9 bases fit TRBD1. From germline, CDR1 is SGHTA and CDR2 FQGNSA. V shed 8 bases and J 3 bases; nucleotides not matched to a gene: 8. The CDR3 has 15 residues. CDR3 sequence (DNA): TGTGCCAGCCTAGCCGGACAGGGGAACTACAATGAGCAGTTCTTC. Protein: CASLAGQGNYNEQFF. The entire variable domain, with the rest obtained from reference TRBV7-2 and TRBJ2-1, is as follows: GAGVSQSPSNKVTEKGKDVELRCDPISGHTALYWYRQSLGQGLEFLIYFQGNSAPDKSGLPSDRFSAERTGGSVSTLTIQRTQQEDSAVYLCASLAGQGNYNEQFFGPGTRLTVL.

This clone was recorded a few times. This same CDR3 is encoded by further DNA sequences in the sample. This chain connects TRBV18 to TRBJ2-5; TRBD2 matches 12 bases. The ends lost 3 bases at V and 2 bases at J; junction bases unmatched: 1. The CDR3 runs 15 residues. The germline CDR1 and CDR2 sequences are KGHSH and LQKENI. Here the CDR3 DNA reads TGTGCCAGCTCACCGGGACTAGCGGGTCAAGAGACCCAGTACTTC. It is translated as CASSPGLAGQETQYF.

The V call is TRBV27, the J call TRBJ2-2, with D possibly TRBD2 on 6 matching bases. In germline, CDR1 is MNHEY, CDR2 SMNVEV (reference sequence). Trimming pared 5 bases from V and 4 bases from J, leaving 14 bases between. The CDR3 has 15 amino acids. The CDR3 nucleotides are TGTGCCAGCAGTCCCCGCGGGGCGGGCACCGGGGAGCTGTTTTTT. Amino acid sequence: CASSPRGAGTGELFF.